This is a list of T cell receptor beta chains from one sample in a study of blood T cell repertoires in COVID-19. Profiling relied on immunoSEQ multiplex PCR, and the TCRdb table lists in-frame clones only, not all of them. The sample gives about 320,000 clones, around 92% of which show up once; under 7.5% is in the top ten. Specimen: peripheral blood. The source of these receptors is a man aged 18 to 29 who had recovered from COVID-19. Each CDR3 is given with its conserved first and last residue. Each record gives: V gene, clone size, J gene, D gene, CDR3 DNA, CDR3 protein. A D gene is named only where the DNA matches it firmly. Rows give clone size only sometimes, using once, few, many, or a class for an expanded clone.

>TRBV5-1|once|TRBJ2-6|TRBD1
TGCGCCAGCAGCCTAGACAGGGGTATGTACGTCCTGACTTTC
CASSLDRGMYVLTF
>TRBV2|NA|TRBJ2-3|NA
TGTGCCAGGGCCCCCGGCACAGATACGCAGTATTTT
CARAPGTDTQYF
>TRBV10-3|NA|TRBJ1-1|NA
TGTGCCATCAGTGAACCAGGGATGAACACTGAAGCTTTCTTT
CAISEPGMNTEAFF
>TRBV9|many|TRBJ1-1|NA
TGTGCCAGCAGCGTAAGAGAAGGGGCCGGCACTGAAGCTTTCTTT
CASSVREGAGTEAFF
>TRBV7-2|NA|TRBJ1-1|NA
TGTGCCAGCAGCTTAGATACAGGGAACACTGAAGCTTTCTTT
CASSLDTGNTEAFF
>TRBV3-1/TRBV3-2|NA|TRBJ1-1|NA
TGTGCCAGCAGCCATAGTCAGGTTGAAGCTTTCTTT
CASSHSQVEAFF
>TRBV2|NA|TRBJ2-7|NA
TGTGCCAGCACCCCGATACAGGGCGTAGGTATCTCCTACGAGCAGTACTTC
CASTPIQGVGISYEQYF
>TRBV4-3|NA|TRBJ1-1|NA
TGCGCCAGCAGCCGGCGGACGGGAATGGATGGCACTGAAGCTTTCTTT
CASSRRTGMDGTEAFF
>TRBV3-1/TRBV3-2|NA|TRBJ2-5|NA
TGTGCCAGCAGCCAATTACGGGGGTGGGAGACCCAGTACTTC
CASSQLRGWETQYF
>TRBV7-2|NA|TRBJ2-3|TRBD2
TGTGCCAGCAGCTTAGTGAGAAGCGGGGGGGCCGCAGATACGCAGTATTTT
CASSLVRSGGAADTQYF
>TRBV5-6|NA|TRBJ1-2|NA
TGTGCCAGCAGCTTGTATTCCGAAGCCGGGGGCTACACCTTC
CASSLYSEAGGYTF
>TRBV7-9|NA|TRBJ2-7|NA
TGTGCCAGCAGCTTAGAGTGGGCGCAGGGCCACGAGCAGTACTTC
CASSLEWAQGHEQYF
>TRBV7-2|NA|TRBJ2-1|TRBD1
TGTGCCAGCAGCTCCGGGACAGGGGATGAGCAGTTCTTC
CASSSGTGDEQFF
>TRBV6-5|NA|TRBJ2-1|NA
TGTGCCAGCAGTTACTCGTTTCCTAGCAGGTATGAGCAGTTCTTC
CASSYSFPSRYEQFF
>TRBV7-8|NA|TRBJ2-7|NA
TGTGCCAGCAGCTTAGCGGGACTGGACCCCTACGAGCAGTACTTC
CASSLAGLDPYEQYF
>TRBV9|NA|TRBJ2-1|TRBD1
TGTGCCAGCAGCCCCCGGGACAGGGAACAGGCGGGATACAATGAGCAGTTCTTC
CASSPRDREQAGYNEQFF
>TRBV21-1|once|TRBJ1-3|NA
TGTGCCAGCATCACGTCAGACAGTTGCTCTGGAAACACCATATATTTT
CASITSDSCSGNTIYF